Here is one T cell receptor (beta chain) with its context. As yet, its antigen is unknown. These data originate in a study of CD8 T cells in ankylosing spondylitis. Study-wide results and limits: A TCR beta motif of about 8 highly homologous variants appeared characteristic of ankylosing spondylitis blood. Clones linked with disease were CD8+ and fairly uncommon in the peripheral blood.

After removal of 1 base from V and 3 bases from J, the junction contained 11 bases not matched to a gene. Germline lookup yields CDR1 MNHEY and CDR2 SVGAGI. The CDR3 has 17 residues. As the method for making TCR beta libraries, quantitative 5'-RACE with molecular barcodes was used. TCRdb independently ran MiXCR on the 5' RACE reads; one entry per CDR3 protein. Found here are 800,000 to 900,000 distinct CDR3 sequences, roughly 10% of them singletons; the top ten hold 0.51%. Source material: blood, either unsorted or a sorted T cell fraction (not recorded which). The V gene is TRBV6-5, the J gene TRBJ2-5; 7 positions agree with TRBD1. This sequence was found in a male donor with ankylosing spondylitis. The chain's CDR3 is CASSYYMTGTLEETQYF. The CDR3 DNA is TGTGCCAGCAGTTACTATATGACAGGGACACTCGAAGAGACCCAGTACTTC.